These 12 T cell receptor beta chains were all obtained from the same sample, sequenced in a study of T-cell reconstitution after alpha-beta-depleted transplantation in children. Molecular barcoding with unique molecular identifiers was used for the TCRbeta library. TCRdb processed the PCR reads anew with MiXCR; each CDR3 protein has one entry. The sample carries about 610,000 distinct CDR3 sequences, about 10% recorded once. The sample consisted of PBMCs from the stem cell graft donor, taken from the stem cell graft. These receptors originate from a human donor who donated a stem cell graft to a child with acute myeloid leukemia.

This clonotype was counted a few times. At one boundary the junction diverges from the germline segment, which might be a read error. V gene TRBV20-1 combines with J gene TRBJ1-1, with 7 nucleotides matching TRBD1. The CDR3 is 16 residues long. CDR1 DFQATT and CDR2 SNEGSKA come from the germline V gene (reference sequence). The CDR3 nucleotides read TGCAGTGCCAGAGCTGACAGGGTAGGGTCTCGTGCTGAAGCTTTCTTT. Protein sequence: CSARADRVGSRAEAFF.

This clonotype was counted many times. The chain carries TRBV3-1 and TRBJ2-7; D remains ambiguous. V gave up 0 bases and J gave up 4 bases, with 13 bases separating them. Germline V lookup: CDR1 LGHDT, CDR2 YNNKEL (reference sequence). CDR3 size: 15 residues. The CDR3 region is CASSQEAGGLYEQYF. CDR3 coding DNA: TGTGCCAGCAGCCAAGAGGCTGGCGGTCTTTACGAGCAGTACTTC.

This clonotype turned up a few times. Here the CDR3 reads CASSKVGTGHYGYTF. In nucleotides, the CDR3 is TGTGCCAGCAGCAAAGTGGGGACAGGTCACTATGGCTACACCTTC. The chain combines TRBV21-1 with TRBJ1-2; the table's TRBD1 call for D was not verified on the DNA. TRBV21-1 is a listed pseudogene. The CDR3 runs 15 residues.

This clonotype was picked up a small number of times. V usage is TRBV20-1 and J usage is TRBJ2-7; a possible D gene is TRBD2 (6 bases). CDR1 and CDR2 from the germline V gene are DFQATT and SNEGSKA (reference sequence). The CDR3 extends over 13 amino acids. Trimming stripped 5 bases from V and 0 bases from J, with 11 bases between. CDR3 region: CSAEGLSSYEQYF. CDR3 DNA: TGCAGTGCTGAGGGACTTAGCTCCTACGAGCAGTACTTC.

Ten or more counts support this clonotype. The chain carries TRBV7-2 and TRBJ2-7; 8 bases agree with TRBD1. The V gene's germline CDR1 is SGHTA and CDR2 FQGNSA. The CDR3 covers 13 residues. The J segment lost 4 bases and the V segment lost 1 base, leaving 0 bases of the junction unmatched. The chain's CDR3 is CASSLGTGYEQYF. CDR3 nucleotides: TGTGCCAGCAGCTTAGGGACAGGGTACGAGCAGTACTTC.

At least ten counts were recorded for this clonotype. CDR3 sequence reads: CASSPKANYGYTF. In DNA form, the CDR3 reads TGTGCCAGCAGCCCGAAAGCTAACTATGGCTACACCTTC. V gene TRBV28 combines with J gene TRBJ1-2; D gene unclear. Trimming left V 6 bases short and J 0 bases short, with 8 bases between. Germline V gives CDR1 MDHEN, CDR2 SYDVKM. This CDR3 has 13 residues.

V and J are TRBV24-1 and TRBJ2-2; D possibly corresponds to TRBD2 (5 bases). The CDR3 totals 17 residues. Trimming stripped 4 bases from V and 4 bases from J, with 18 bases between. Germline assignment: CDR1 KGHDR and CDR2 SFDVKD. The CDR3 region is CATSDPRPGLGTGELFF. Written as DNA, the CDR3 is TGTGCCACCAGTGACCCTCGTCCGGGATTGGGCACCGGGGAGCTGTTTTTT.

This clonotype was recorded at least ten times. The gene calls are TRBV15 and TRBJ2-3; no definite D call. V dropped 2 bases and J dropped 0 bases, with 15 bases sitting between them. Germline assignment: CDR1 LNHNV and CDR2 YYDKDF (reference sequence). CDR3 length: 17 amino acids. This CDR3 reads CATSRRVGQTSTDTQYF. The DNA of the CDR3 is TGTGCCACCAGCAGAAGGGTGGGCCAGACTAGCACAGATACGCAGTATTTT.

This clonotype was picked up many times. The chain employs TRBV7-9 and TRBJ2-1; the D gene is possibly TRBD1 (5 bases). Trimming stripped 5 bases from V and 2 bases from J, with 13 bases between. The germline V gene encodes CDR1 SEHNR and CDR2 FQNEAQ (reference sequence). The CDR3 runs 15 residues. CDR3 nucleotides: TGTGCCAGCAGCGAACTAAGACAGACCTACAATGAGCAGTTCTTC. It is translated as CASSELRQTYNEQFF.

This clonotype was seen more than once but under ten times. This rearrangement joins TRBV29-1 to TRBJ2-1; tentative D call: TRBD2 (6 bases). CDR3 length: 14 residues. Trimming took 6 bases from V and 3 from J, leaving 15 bases between them. Looked up from germline, CDR1 is SQVTM and CDR2 is ANQGSEA. The CDR3 DNA reads as TGCAGCGTGAGGCTGGGGACTGTCTACAATGAGCAGTTCTTC. It yields the protein CSVRLGTVYNEQFF.

The chain combines TRBV12-3 or TRBV12-4 with TRBJ1-1, with D perhaps TRBD1 (6 bases). The CDR3 extends over 16 amino acids. V dropped 5 bases and J dropped 8 bases, with 24 bases sitting between them. The CDR3 bases are TGTGCCAGCAGTCCTAATGCAGGGGTCGGAGTCTCAGAAGCTTTCTTT. Protein: CASSPNAGVGVSEAFF.

This clonotype appeared many times. The rearrangement joins TRBV9 to TRBJ2-7; maybe TRBD2 (5 bases). The CDR3 totals 13 residues. With 0 bases removed from V and 7 bases from J, the gap between germline ends came to 11 bases. Germline assignment: CDR1 SGDLS and CDR2 YYNGEE. The CDR3 is CASSVDPSGEQYF. DNA for the CDR3: TGTGCCAGCAGCGTAGACCCTTCGGGGGAGCAGTACTTC.